This section outlines one T cell receptor beta chain sequence together with its context. The data stem from a study of blood T cell repertoires in COVID-19. Whole-study context: From the United States, Italy and Spain came samples of acute and convalescent COVID-19. T cells, B-cell-depleted T cells, or PBMCs provided the cDNA or gDNA that served as material.

Germline V CDR1 and CDR2: SGHDT, YYEEEE. The V and J ends lost 2 bases and 5 bases, in that order; junction bases with no gene match: 8. The CDR3 length is 15 residues. In the authors' workflow: The assay estimated nucleated cells by amplifying reference gene primers. Clones were read by immunoSEQ multiplex PCR, and TCRdb kept only the in-frame ones, dropping some. That table supplies the V and J calls and clone size; D and trimming were determined from the DNA. Of about 210,000 clones listed, 83% are singletons. Sequenced: peripheral blood. The chain carries TRBV5-6 and TRBJ1-2; 8 bases agree with TRBD1. The sequence derives from a man between 50 and 59 years old with active or convalescent COVID-19. The DNA of the CDR3 is TGTGCCAGCAGCTTTGTCGGACAGGGTGGGTATGGCTACACCTTC. Its protein is CASSFVGQGGYGYTF.